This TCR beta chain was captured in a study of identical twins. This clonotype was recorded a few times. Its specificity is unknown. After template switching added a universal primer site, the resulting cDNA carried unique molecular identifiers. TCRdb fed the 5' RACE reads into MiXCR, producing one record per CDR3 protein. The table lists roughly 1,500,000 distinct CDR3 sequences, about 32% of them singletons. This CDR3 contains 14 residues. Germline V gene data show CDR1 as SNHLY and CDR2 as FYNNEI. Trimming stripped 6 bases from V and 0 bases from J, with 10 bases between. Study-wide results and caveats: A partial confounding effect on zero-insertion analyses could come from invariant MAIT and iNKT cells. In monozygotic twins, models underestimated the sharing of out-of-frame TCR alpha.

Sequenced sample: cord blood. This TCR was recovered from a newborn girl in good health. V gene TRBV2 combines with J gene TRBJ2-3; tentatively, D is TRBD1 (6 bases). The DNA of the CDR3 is TGTGCCAGCAGCCGGACAGATAGCACAGATACGCAGTATTTT. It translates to CASSRTDSTDTQYF. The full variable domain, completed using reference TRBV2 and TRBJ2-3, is EPEVTQTPSHQVTQMGQEVILRCVPISNHLYFYWYRQILGQKVEFLVSFYNNEISEKSEIFDDQFSVERPDGSNFTLKIRSTKLEDSAMYFCASSRTDSTDTQYFGPGTRLTVL.